The present T cell receptor (beta chain) was sequenced within a study of regulatory and conventional T cells in RAG deficiency (dated by TCRdb to the late 2010s). Some background on the complete study: High-throughput TCR beta sequencing was used to compare the diversity and composition of the Treg, conventional CD4+ and CD8+ T cell repertoires of RAG-deficient patients with those of healthy controls.

For repertoire analyses, the comparison group consisted of eight or nine healthy control donors. Before genomic DNA extraction, CD8+ T cells without CD4 were isolated from blood. The library was prepared using the immunoSEQ multiplex PCR assay. Rearranged TCR beta chain products were amplified from genomic DNA of sorted T-cell subsets and sequenced. In the authors' own workflow: Shannon entropy and Simpson indices were used to measure how diverse the repertoire of productive TCR beta rearrangements was. To assess clonal expansion, the frequencies of the 100 most abundant productive TCR beta clonotypes were added up as a share of total reads. The TRB repertoires were scored with a self-reactivity index built on which amino acids appear at CDR3beta positions 6 and 7. Two-way ANOVA was applied to the repertoire analyses, whereas Student t or Mann-Whitney tests were applied to the flow cytometric analyses. Entries here come from immuneACCESS through TCRdb and include only in-frame sequences with V and J called. Some clones fail to appear in such tables; in the studies checked, an unresolved V gene covers under half of the shortfall, and the cause of the remainder is unknown. V and J calls and clone size are copied from that table; D and trimming were computed from the DNA. Recorded for this sample are 25,000 to 35,000 clones; 80% to 90% of them occurred a single time. The leading ten clones occupy about 5% of the sample.

Concerning this clone: Its target antigen remains unknown. The record has no base qualities; no much larger clone is one base away.

On the study overall, not on this receptor specifically: RAG-deficient patients showed markedly lower Shannon entropy and higher Simpson indices than control T-cell subpopulations. All patient T-cell subsets had shorter CDR3 lengths; Omenn syndrome patients showed >85% Treg-Tconv repertoire overlap at nucleotide and amino acid level. In Omenn syndrome and CID/AS patients compared with controls, around 100-fold fewer unique TCR beta sequences were detected from Treg cells, versus approximately 9.2-fold fewer for other subsets. For some subjects, some T-cell subset analyses were not performed. The CD25-high CD127-low cells sorted from Omenn syndrome patients may be peripherally activated cells rather than true Treg cells.

The CDR3 starts with the cysteine, ends with the phenylalanine, and has 18 residues. Only the CDR3 portion is preserved as DNA: 54 bases, with reading frame beginning at the first base. Trimmed from V: 0 bases; trimmed from J: 6 bases; junction bases lacking a gene match: 10. Based on the germline V gene, the CDR1 and CDR2 sequences are SGHAT and FQNNGV. The same sample was also used in a study of regulatory T cells. As the second paper documents: For the multiplex PCR, 52 forward TRBV primers and 13 reverse TRBJ primers were used, and amplification bias was corrected with both assay-based and computational methods. Restricted unique TRB V-J pairs and skewed V and J gene usage were observed in patient repertoires, most markedly in regulatory T cells. T-cell receptor beta repertoires of sorted regulatory, conventional CD4+ and CD8+ T cells were compared between CD3G-deficient patients and healthy controls. Peripheral blood mononuclear cells were isolated by Ficoll density separation. A FACSAria cell sorter was used to isolate CD3+ CD8+ CD4- T cells. Within the immunoSEQ assay, multiplex PCR amplified rearranged TRB loci from genomic DNA. TRB amplicons were sequenced using an Illumina HiSeq platform. Custom algorithms error-filtered the raw sequences and aligned the raw sequences to reference gene sequences, after which the immunoSEQ online tools were used for analysis. The frequencies of productive and nonproductive TRB rearrangements were evaluated among unique sequences as well as among total sequences. For group comparisons, t tests, Mann-Whitney tests or two-way ANOVA were performed in Prism software.

The sequencing sample was made of CD8+ T cells sorted from blood. This TCR was recovered from a human donor in good health. Recombination joined TRBV11-2 with TRBJ2-1; 11 of the junction bases match TRBD2. The DNA reads TGTGCCAGCAGCTTAGATCTTGTCGTACTAGCGGGAGTCAATGAGCAGTTCTTC. Protein translation: CASSLDLVVLAGVNEQFF.